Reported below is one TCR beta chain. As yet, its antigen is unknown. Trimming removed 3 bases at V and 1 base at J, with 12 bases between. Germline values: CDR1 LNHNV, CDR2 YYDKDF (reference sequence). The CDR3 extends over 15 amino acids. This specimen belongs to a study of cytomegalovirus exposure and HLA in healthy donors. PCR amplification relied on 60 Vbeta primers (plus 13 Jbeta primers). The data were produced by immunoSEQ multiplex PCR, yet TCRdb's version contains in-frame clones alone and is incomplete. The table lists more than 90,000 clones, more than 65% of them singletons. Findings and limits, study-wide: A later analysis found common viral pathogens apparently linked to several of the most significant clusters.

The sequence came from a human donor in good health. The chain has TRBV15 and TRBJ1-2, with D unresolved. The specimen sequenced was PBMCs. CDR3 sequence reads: CATSRGRGNNYGYTF. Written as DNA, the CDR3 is TGTGCCACCAGCAGGGGTCGGGGTAATAACTATGGCTACACCTTC.